Listed here are 28 T cell receptor beta chains from one sample, sequenced in a study of T cells of healthy individuals. TCRdb fed the 5' RACE reads into MiXCR, producing one record per CDR3 protein. The sample has fewer than 70,000 distinct CDR3 sequences, roughly 15% seen once. The source is a human donor in good health.

The gene calls are TRBV2 and TRBJ2-2; D not resolved. The CDR3 has 13 amino acids. Trimming took 4 bases from V and 7 from J, leaving 10 bases between them. The germline V gene encodes CDR1 SNHLY and CDR2 FYNNEI. The CDR3 coding sequence is TGTGCCAGCAGTGGGGAAAGAGTCGGGGAGCTGTTTTTT. It specifies CASSGERVGELFF.

This clonotype was counted between two and nine times. The chain uses TRBV2 and TRBJ2-3, with 9 bases lining up with TRBD1. The CDR3 has 15 amino acids. Germline trimming cut 5 bases from V and 5 bases from J; bases unmatched to any gene: 8. Looked up from germline, CDR1 is SNHLY and CDR2 is FYNNEI. CDR3 in DNA: TGTGCCAGCAGTCGGAGGACAGGGGAGGGAGATACGCAGTATTTT. Amino acid sequence: CASSRRTGEGDTQYF.

This clonotype is medium-sized (0.01 to 0.1%) by share. This chain links TRBV6-5 with TRBJ2-7; a weak D match, TRBD2 (5 bases). This CDR3 is 14 amino acids long. Per the germline V gene, CDR1 is MNHEY and CDR2 is SVGAGI. V was pared by 8 bases and J by 6 bases, with 20 bases between. This chain's CDR3 is CASGFRSLSGEQYF. The CDR3 bases are TGTGCCAGCGGGTTCAGGTCCCTAAGCGGCGAGCAGTACTTC.

Only a few counts were recorded for this clonotype. The CDR3 is CASSPGTGGTQYF. The CDR3 region has the DNA TGTGCCAGCAGCCCGGGGACAGGAGGGACCCAGTACTTC. This sequence joins TRBV7-7 and TRBJ2-5; 8 bases are a match to TRBD1. The germline gives CDR1 SSHAT, CDR2 FNYEAQ (reference sequence). V gave up 5 bases and J gave up 7 bases; unmatched junction bases: 6. There are 13 residues in the CDR3. Full variable domain (remainder filled in from reference TRBV7-7 and TRBJ2-5): GAGVSQSPRYKVTKRGQDVTLRCDPISSHATLYWYQQALGQGPEFLTYFNYEAQPDKSGLPSDRFSAERPEGSISTLTIQRTEQRDSAMYRCASSPGTGGTQYFGPGTRLLVL.

CDR3 bases: TGCGCCAGCAGCTTGGTAGGGGACCACGAGCAGTACTTC. As protein: CASSLVGDHEQYF. The V and J genes are TRBV5-1 and TRBJ2-7, with D possibly called TRBD1 or TRBD2 (5 bases each). The CDR3 has 13 amino acids. Germline loops: CDR1 SGHRS, CDR2 YFSETQ. V was trimmed by 0 bases and J by 5 bases, leaving 9 bases between them.

This clonotype appeared many times. J is TRBJ1-2 and V is TRBV20-1, with TRBD1 as a possible D gene (6 bases). V was shortened by 2 bases and J by 2 bases, with 6 bases between the two germline ends. The CDR3 is made up of 12 amino acids. Germline assignment: CDR1 DFQATT and CDR2 SNEGSKA (reference sequence). CDR3 sequence: CSARTGNYGYTF. The CDR3 nucleotides are TGCAGTGCTAGAACAGGGAACTATGGCTACACCTTC.

This clonotype was seen many times. The chain employs TRBV5-1 and TRBJ2-7; D ambiguous. V shed 4 bases and J shed 2 bases, with 13 bases lying between them. The germline gives CDR1 SGHRS, CDR2 YFSETQ. This CDR3 contains 14 residues. DNA of the CDR3: TGCGCCAGCAGCCTGTCGACACCAACCTACGAGCAGTACTTC. It yields the protein CASSLSTPTYEQYF.

This clonotype was counted many times. The chain combines TRBV19 with TRBJ1-2; TRBD1 matches at 7 bases. The junction had 6 bases not matched to a gene; V was cut back by 4 bases and J by 1 base. Looked up from germline, CDR1 is LNHDA and CDR2 is SQIVND (reference sequence). This CDR3 region has 15 residues. The CDR3 spells CASSRPGQSNYGYTF. The CDR3 DNA reads as TGTGCCAGTAGTAGACCGGGACAGAGTAACTATGGCTACACCTTC.

This clonotype was seen ten or more times. DNA for the CDR3: TGTGCCACTAGCTTAGGAGGGACAGATACGCAGTATTTT. This codes for CATSLGGTDTQYF. The V gene is TRBV15, the J gene TRBJ2-3; possibly TRBD2 for D (6 bases). Trimming removed 9 bases at V and 3 bases at J, with 13 bases between. The germline V gene encodes CDR1 LNHNV and CDR2 YYDKDF (reference sequence). This CDR3 has 13 residues.

This clonotype came up many times. The chain employs TRBV4-1 and TRBJ2-7, with 7 bases fitting TRBD2. In germline, CDR1 is MGHRA, CDR2 YSYEKL. The CDR3 contains 16 residues. The ends lost 4 bases at V and 4 bases at J; junction bases unmatched: 13. DNA of the CDR3: TGCGCCAGCAGCCCGGAGGGGCGGGAGTCCCGGTACGAGCAGTACTTC. Its translation is CASSPEGRESRYEQYF.

This clonotype was recorded a few times. The chain combines TRBV20-1 with TRBJ2-2; D possibly matches TRBD1 or TRBD2 (5 bases each). V was cut by 7 bases and J by 4 bases, with 13 bases left in between. CDR1 is DFQATT and CDR2 is SNEGSKA in the germline V gene (reference sequence). The length of the CDR3 is 13 residues. The chain's CDR3 is CSVRGPSTGELFF. The CDR3 DNA is TGCAGTGTACGGGGCCCCAGCACCGGGGAGCTGTTTTTT.

This clonotype has at least ten counts. This chain joins TRBV5-6 and TRBJ1-4; D is uncertain. Per germline, CDR1 SGHDT and CDR2 YYEEEE. V gave up 0 bases and J gave up 6 bases, with 6 bases separating them. The CDR3 contains 13 residues. In DNA, the CDR3 is TGTGCCAGCAGCTTGGGACCCGATGAAAAACTGTTTTTT. Its translation is CASSLGPDEKLFF.

This clonotype was seen ten or more times. This chain uses TRBV24-1 with TRBJ2-5, with TRBD2 matching 14 bases. In germline, CDR1 is KGHDR, CDR2 SFDVKD. The V gene end was trimmed by 3 bases and the J gene end by 3 bases; junction bases not matched to a gene: 2. The CDR3 has 16 residues. The CDR3 DNA is TGTGCCACCAGTGATGAGGGACTAGCGGGGGAAGAGACCCAGTACTTC. Translating it yields CATSDEGLAGEETQYF.

The chain uses TRBV7-2 and TRBJ1-4, with TRBD1 matching 12 bases. The germline V gene has CDR1 SGHTA and CDR2 FQGNSA. Trimming cost V 5 bases and J 7 bases; bases outside gene matches: 8. The CDR3 runs 16 residues. CDR3 region: CASSPGQGALGEKLFF. CDR3 sequence (DNA): TGTGCCAGCAGCCCGGGACAGGGGGCGTTGGGTGAAAAACTGTTTTTT. The whole variable domain, filled in from reference TRBV7-2 and TRBJ1-4, reads GAGVSQSPSNKVTEKGKDVELRCDPISGHTALYWYRQSLGQGLEFLIYFQGNSAPDKSGLPSDRFSAERTGGSVSTLTIQRTQQEDSAVYLCASSPGQGALGEKLFFGSGTQLSVL.

This clonotype was counted a few times. The genes are TRBV12-5 and TRBJ2-2; 12 bases match TRBD2. J gave up 0 bases and V 2 bases, and 1 base lay outside the gene matches. This CDR3 spans 17 amino acids. CDR1 LGHNT and CDR2 FRNRAP come from the germline V gene. CDR3 region: CASGLTSGGPNTGELFF. CDR3 in DNA: TGTGCTAGTGGTTTGACTAGCGGGGGGCCGAACACCGGGGAGCTGTTTTTT.

CDR3 protein: CASSFVAGGTDTQYF. CDR3 sequence (DNA): TGTGCCAGCAGTTTTGTAGCGGGGGGAACAGATACGCAGTATTTT. The chain uses TRBV12-3 or TRBV12-4 and TRBJ2-3, with 10 bases aligning to TRBD2. V lost 3 bases and J lost 3; bases outside the gene matches: 3. The CDR3 covers 15 residues.

This clonotype was detected many times. The V call is TRBV7-2, the J call TRBJ1-1, with D perhaps TRBD1 (5 bases). The germline V and J ends were trimmed by 1 base and 1 base, with 10 bases remaining between them. CDR1 and CDR2 (germline): SGHTA, FQGNSA. The CDR3 has 15 amino acids. The CDR3 DNA reads as TGTGCCAGCAGCTTAGGAGGACACACGAACACTGAAGCTTTCTTT. The encoded protein is CASSLGGHTNTEAFF.

This clonotype was observed a few times. The chain has TRBV7-2 and TRBJ2-7; 12 bases are a match to TRBD2. In germline, CDR1 is SGHTA, CDR2 FQGNSA. V was pared by 1 base and J by 0 bases, with 4 bases of the junction left unmatched. The CDR3 runs to 17 residues. The CDR3 is CASSLGTSGVSSYEQYF. The CDR3 DNA reads TGTGCCAGCAGCTTAGGGACTAGCGGGGTTAGCTCCTACGAGCAGTACTTC.

The table lists this clonotype with many counts. This sequence joins TRBV6-5 and TRBJ2-7, with a tentative D call TRBD2 (5 bases). The V and J ends lost 6 bases and 3 bases respectively, with 12 bases between them. In germline, CDR1 is MNHEY, CDR2 SVGAGI. The CDR3 has 13 residues. The CDR3 bases are TGTGCCAGCAGGGGCAGAGGACTCTACGAGCAGTACTTC. It translates to CASRGRGLYEQYF.

The rearrangement joins TRBV20-1 to TRBJ2-1; 7 positions agree with TRBD2. V trimming: 3 bases; J trimming: 9 bases; junction bases outside the gene matches: 14. Looked up from germline, CDR1 is DFQATT and CDR2 is SNEGSKA (reference sequence). The CDR3 length is 15 residues. In DNA form, the CDR3 reads TGCAGTGCTAGTGGGTCCTTGGCGGGAGTGGTTGAGCAGTTCTTC. Its protein product is CSASGSLAGVVEQFF.

The chain links TRBV2 to TRBJ1-3, with TRBD1 matching 7 bases. CDR3 length: 18 amino acids. V was pared by 2 bases and J by 2 bases, with 12 bases of the junction left unmatched. Germline lookup yields CDR1 SNHLY and CDR2 FYNNEI. DNA of the CDR3: TGTGCCAGCAGTGAATTGTTAGGGACAGAGAGCCCTGGAAACACCATATATTTT. Translated: CASSELLGTESPGNTIYF.

This clonotype was found a few times. This chain uses TRBV23-1 with TRBJ2-7; D might be TRBD1 (5 bases). TRBV23-1 is labeled an ORF, and its function is uncertain. The CDR3 runs 13 residues. V lost 6 bases and J 3 bases, leaving 12 bases between the germline ends. CDR3 sequence: CASRWIQGYEQYF. In DNA, the CDR3 is TGCGCCAGCAGGTGGATCCAGGGCTACGAGCAGTACTTC.

The chain links TRBV10-3 to TRBJ1-1, with TRBD1 matching 8 bases. This CDR3 contains 16 residues. Germline V gene data show CDR1 as ENHRY and CDR2 as SYGVKD. After removal of 3 bases from V and 1 base from J, the junction contained 7 bases not matched to a gene. DNA of the CDR3: TGTGCCATCAGTGAAGTCCAGGGGGCCGAGAACACTGAAGCTTTCTTT. Amino acid sequence: CAISEVQGAENTEAFF.

This clonotype was seen ten or more times. V usage is TRBV7-9 and J usage is TRBJ1-6; TRBD1 matches 8 bases. V lost 5 bases to trimming and J lost 7 bases; unmatched junction nucleotides: 13. CDR1 is SEHNR, CDR2 FQNEAQ, per germline (reference sequence). This CDR3 has 17 amino acids. The CDR3 bases are TGTGCCAGCAGCACACAGATCGACAGGGGTAGAAATTCACCCCTCCACTTT. Protein product: CASSTQIDRGRNSPLHF.

This clonotype showed up many times. The rearrangement uses TRBV6-4 and TRBJ2-3; TRBD1 might be the D (6 bases). CDR1 is MRHNA, CDR2 SNTAGT, per germline. The germline V and J ends were trimmed by 8 bases and 0 bases, with 18 bases remaining between them. The CDR3 has 16 amino acids. The CDR3 nucleotides read TGTGCCAGCCACCCGACAGGACCACCTAGCACAGATACGCAGTATTTT. It codes for CASHPTGPPSTDTQYF.

This clonotype appeared many times. This rearrangement joins TRBV12-3 or TRBV12-4 to TRBJ2-3; no firm D call. The length of the CDR3 is 14 residues. V lost 4 bases, J lost 7 bases, and 15 bases lay in between. The CDR3: CASSSVPGSHTQYF. CDR3 nucleotides: TGTGCCAGCAGTTCCGTTCCCGGGTCCCATACGCAGTATTTT.

This clonotype was counted ten times or more. V is TRBV4-1 and J is TRBJ2-2; D may be TRBD2 (5 bases). The CDR3 is made up of 15 amino acids. Germline CDR1 is MGHRA and CDR2 is YSYEKL. Trimming pared 10 bases from V and 0 bases from J, leaving 15 bases between. CDR3 sequence reads: CAIGAPSSNTGELFF. DNA of the CDR3: TGCGCCATAGGCGCCCCTAGCTCGAACACCGGGGAGCTGTTTTTT.

In this sample, this clonotype turned up many times. The chain combines TRBV4-1 with TRBJ2-6; TRBD1 agrees at 7 bases. Germline CDR1 is MGHRA and CDR2 is YSYEKL. The J segment lost 2 bases and the V segment lost 5 bases, leaving 12 bases of the junction unmatched. The CDR3 runs 18 residues. CDR3 loop: CASSTRQGTYTGANVLTF. CDR3 DNA sequence: TGCGCCAGCAGCACCCGACAGGGAACTTATACTGGGGCCAACGTCCTGACTTTC.